Presented here are 17 T cell receptor beta chains from one specimen sequenced in a study of blood T cell repertoires in COVID-19. The table came from immunoSEQ multiplex PCR; TCRdb's copy has only in-frame clones and leaves some out. Here the sample spans 70,000 to 85,000 clones, roughly nine tenths being singletons. The specimen was peripheral blood. Receptors were obtained from a human donor in a cohort sampled during active COVID-19.

The CDR3 DNA follows: TGTGCCAGCAGCCACCAGGGACAGGGGGCTGGCACCGGGGAGCTGTTTTTT. Translating it yields CASSHQGQGAGTGELFF. The chain is built from TRBV5-4 and TRBJ2-2; 12 bases map to TRBD1. V was pared by 4 bases and J by 4 bases, with 8 bases of the junction left unmatched. The CDR3 is 17 amino acids. Germline V gene data show CDR1 as SGHNT and CDR2 as YYREEE (reference sequence).

The chain combines TRBV19 with TRBJ2-3; 7 nucleotides agree with TRBD1. Germline assignment: CDR1 LNHDA and CDR2 SQIVND (reference sequence). CDR3 size: 16 residues. After removal of 5 bases from V and 2 bases from J, the junction contained 10 bases not matched to a gene. The DNA of the CDR3 is TGTGCCAGTAGTCCGACGACAGGGAGTAACACAGATACGCAGTATTTT. Protein product: CASSPTTGSNTDTQYF.

The J gene is TRBJ1-4, the V gene TRBV30; D is ambiguous. This CDR3 comprises 15 residues. The germline CDR1 and CDR2 sequences are GTSNPN and SVGIG (reference sequence). V lost 0 bases and J lost 4, with 12 bases in between. In nucleotides, the CDR3 is TGTGCCTGGAGTGTACCGAGATTTAATAATGAAAAACTGTTTTTT. Translating it yields CAWSVPRFNNEKLFF.

CDR3 sequence: CASKRGQGAYEQYF. In DNA form, the CDR3 reads TGTGCCAGTAAGAGGGGACAGGGGGCTTACGAGCAGTACTTC. The chain links TRBV19 to TRBJ2-7, with 12 bases matching TRBD1. This CDR3 region has 14 residues. CDR1 and CDR2 (germline): LNHDA, SQIVND (reference sequence). The ends lost 7 bases at V and 4 bases at J; junction bases unmatched: 5.

The chain uses TRBV7-6 and TRBJ1-3; 9 bases fit TRBD1. The CDR3 has 15 residues. J lost 1 base, V lost 4 bases, and 2 bases had no gene match. The V gene's germline CDR1 is SGHVS and CDR2 FNYEAQ. The CDR3 DNA sequence: TGTGCCAGCAGCTCAGACAGGGGGTCTGGAAACACCATATATTTT. Its protein product is CASSSDRGSGNTIYF.

The chain combines TRBV5-4 with TRBJ1-1; no clear D gene. There are 11 residues in the CDR3. Germline CDR1 and CDR2: SGHNT and YYREEE (reference sequence). V was clipped by 6 bases and J by 3 bases, with 6 bases between them. In nucleotides, the CDR3 is TGTGCCAGCATGAGGGACACTGAAGCTTTCTTT. It translates to CASMRDTEAFF.

V and J are TRBV9 and TRBJ2-2, with 8 bases aligning to TRBD1. Germline V lookup: CDR1 SGDLS, CDR2 YYNGEE. Trimming took 0 bases from V and 0 from J; bases not matched to a gene: 10. CDR3 length: 19 amino acids. CDR3 amino acids: CASSVGTGGRLANTGELFF. CDR3 coding DNA: TGTGCCAGCAGCGTAGGAACAGGGGGGAGACTAGCGAACACCGGGGAGCTGTTTTTT. The complete variable domain, with remaining parts taken from reference TRBV9 and TRBJ2-2, reads DSGVTQTPKHLITATGQRVTLRCSPRSGDLSVYWYQQSLDQGLQFLIQYYNGEERAKGNILERFSAQQFPDLHSELNLSSLELGDSALYFCASSVGTGGRLANTGELFFGEGSRLTVL.

This chain joins TRBV19 and TRBJ2-5; 10 bases map to TRBD2. Germline CDR1 is LNHDA and CDR2 is SQIVND (reference sequence). The J segment lost 5 bases and the V segment lost 4 bases, leaving 10 bases of the junction unmatched. The length of the CDR3 is 16 residues. Written as DNA, the CDR3 is TGTGCCAGTAGTACAGGGCTAGCGGGAGTCGGGGAGACCCAGTACTTC. It encodes CASSTGLAGVGETQYF.

The rearrangement links TRBV7-8 to TRBJ2-3; weak D call: TRBD1 (5 bases). The germline V and J ends were trimmed by 5 bases and 3 bases, with 6 bases remaining between them. Germline lookup yields CDR1 SGHVS and CDR2 FQNEAQ. This CDR3 is 12 amino acids long. The CDR3 spells CASSPGTDTQYF. The CDR3 DNA sequence: TGTGCCAGCAGCCCAGGGACAGATACGCAGTATTTT.

The chain uses TRBV7-9 and TRBJ2-7; 7 nucleotides agree with TRBD2. The CDR3 has 14 residues. Germline V lookup: CDR1 SEHNR, CDR2 FQNEAQ (reference sequence). Trimming cost V 2 bases and J 5 bases; bases outside gene matches: 6. The CDR3 DNA reads TGTGCCAGCAGCTTAATGGGAGGGCCGGACGAGCAGTACTTC. Translated, it gives CASSLMGGPDEQYF.

The chain employs TRBV10-3 and TRBJ2-2; D perhaps matches TRBD2 (5 bases). The CDR3 length is 12 residues. V gave up 7 bases and J gave up 7 bases, with 10 bases separating them. Germline assignment: CDR1 ENHRY and CDR2 SYGVKD. This CDR3 reads CAINPAGGELFF. The CDR3 nucleotides read TGTGCCATCAATCCCGCGGGCGGGGAGCTGTTTTTT.

J is TRBJ1-3 and V is TRBV11-3; TRBD1 aligns across 9 bases. V shed 8 bases and J 1 base; nucleotides not matched to a gene: 9. CDR1 and CDR2 (germline): SGHNT, YENEEA. This CDR3 is built from 16 residues. As DNA, the CDR3 is TGTGCCAGCGCGAAGGGTGGGACAGGGTCTGGAAACACCATATATTTT. It specifies CASAKGGTGSGNTIYF.

The chain uses TRBV19 and TRBJ2-6; TRBD2 agrees at 8 bases. V shed 5 bases, J shed 0 bases, and the junction held 15 bases outside the gene matches. The CDR3 loop spans 20 amino acids. Germline V gives CDR1 LNHDA, CDR2 SQIVND (reference sequence). The CDR3 loop reads CASSHGRAYSSLSGANVLTF. CDR3 DNA sequence: TGTGCCAGTAGTCACGGGAGGGCATACTCCTCCCTCTCTGGGGCCAACGTCCTGACTTTC.

This chain connects TRBV29-1 to TRBJ2-5, with a weak D call TRBD1 (6 bases). CDR3 length equals 12 residues. Germline V lookup: CDR1 SQVTM, CDR2 ANQGSEA. The V and J ends lost 7 bases and 9 bases respectively, with 18 bases between them. This CDR3 reads CSATGHVVPQYF. CDR3 nucleotides: TGCAGCGCTACGGGACACGTGGTCCCCCAGTACTTC.

The V gene is TRBV10-3, the J gene TRBJ1-1; a weak D match, TRBD1 (6 bases). Looked up from germline, CDR1 is ENHRY and CDR2 is SYGVKD. The CDR3 consists of 13 residues. Trimming stripped 8 bases from V and 2 bases from J, with 12 bases between. CDR3 nucleotide sequence: TGTGCCATCGGGGCCAGGGGAAACACTGAAGCTTTCTTT. As protein: CAIGARGNTEAFF.

The V and J genes are TRBV9 and TRBJ1-1; D remains ambiguous. The CDR3 is 15 amino acids. The V gene lost 4 bases and the J gene lost 1 base, with 14 bases spanning the gap. In germline, CDR1 is SGDLS, CDR2 YYNGEE. CDR3 in DNA: TGTGCCAGCAGCCCCCGCGGCACCGGGAACACTGAAGCTTTCTTT. It is translated as CASSPRGTGNTEAFF.

In nucleotides, the CDR3 is TGTGCCAGCAGCAGAAAGAGACTAGCGGACACAGATACGCAGTATTTT. Protein product: CASSRKRLADTDTQYF. The gene calls are TRBV3-1 (or the pseudogene TRBV3-2) and TRBJ2-3, with TRBD2 matching over 9 bases. The ends lost 5 bases at V and 2 bases at J; junction bases unmatched: 8. Per the germline V gene, CDR1 is LGHDT and CDR2 is YNNKEL (reference sequence). This CDR3 contains 16 residues.